This T cell receptor beta chain was captured by sequencing in a study of CD8 T cells in ankylosing spondylitis. TCR beta libraries were made by quantitative 5'-RACE with molecular barcodes. A single record per CDR3 protein comes from TCRdb applying MiXCR to the 5' RACE reads. In the table there are about 800,000 distinct CDR3 sequences, approximately 12% of which are singletons. Concerning this clonotype: The antigen remains unidentified.

Broader study findings: A TCR beta motif of about 8 highly homologous variants appeared characteristic of ankylosing spondylitis blood. Disease-associated clones were CD8+ and fairly uncommon in peripheral blood.

The clonotype was recovered from a male donor with ankylosing spondylitis. Specimen: blood, either unsorted or a sorted T cell fraction (not recorded which).

Here the CDR3 DNA reads TGTGCCATCAGGGGTACGGACAGACGAAACACCATATATTTT. This encodes CAIRGTDRRNTIYF. V gene TRBV10-3 combines with J gene TRBJ1-3; a possible D gene is TRBD1 (6 bases). The V end was cut by 6 bases, the J end by 5 bases, with 14 bases between. The germline gives CDR1 ENHRY, CDR2 SYGVKD. The CDR3 is 14 amino acids.